The subject of this entry is one T cell receptor beta chain. This clone's antigen is unknown. One end of the junction does not line up with germline, which may come from a read error. From the cysteine up to the phenylalanine, the CDR3 has a length of 14 residues. Only the CDR3 region is kept as DNA, spanning 42 bases read in frame from base 1. The germline V gene (reference sequence) specifies SGHKS as CDR1 and YYEKEE as CDR2. This sample was included in a study of T cells in tumors after PD-1 blockade (dated by TCRdb to between 2018 and 2021). Study-wide context: Patients with prior checkpoint blockade, systemic immunosuppressant use, or recent radiotherapy or other anti-cancer therapy within 4 weeks were excluded. Patients were treated with either pembrolizumab 200 mg every 3 weeks or cemiplimab 350 mg every 2 weeks. While on anti-PD-1 treatment, some of the patients also continued taking daily vismodegib 150 mg. An average of roughly 26,000 TCR templates (range about 554-99,264) and roughly 6,000 unique clonotypes was obtained for tumor samples, roughly 18-fold deeper than single-cell TCR sequencing. The study performed paired single-cell RNA and TCR sequencing on site-matched tumors from BCC or SCC patients before and after anti-PD-1 therapy. RECIST version 1.1 was used to evaluate clinical response.

Deep TCRbeta sequencing was performed with the immunoSEQ platform. As for the authors' bioinformatics: Only productive rearrangements were exported from the immunoSEQ Analyzer for further analysis. A two-sided binomial test at Bonferroni-corrected P below 0.01 was used to call clones with significant expansion or contraction between timepoints. T cell phenotypes were assigned to bulk TCRbeta clonotypes by matching to single-cell RNA+TCR-seq clones sharing the same TCRbeta sequence. Clone enrichment in tumor was computed as tumor frequency divided by PBMC frequency from bulk TCR sequencing. TCRs were sorted with GLIPH into specificity groups, meaning clusters of distinct TCRs that share CDR3 motifs and likely recognize common antigens. This immuneACCESS table, as held by TCRdb, lists in-frame sequences with V and J called but not all clones. Of the missing ones, under half trace to an unresolved V gene in checked studies; the others have no known cause. V, J and clone size derive from that table, while D and trimming were established from the DNA sequence. The sample profile shows about 13,000 clones; 50% to 70% of them were found once. 26% of the sample rests with the top ten.

The study at large found these results: Approximately 41% of the TCR clonotypes from tumors also showed up in blood, and some novel exhausted tumor clones were present in pre-treatment blood, which suggests peripheral recruitment. In squamous cell carcinoma, 45% to 50% of expanded exhausted clones were novel versus 25% to 30% of other expanded CD8+ clones. Clonal replacement appeared only between pre- and post-treatment samples, not between two pre-treatment samples, arguing against biopsy timing or location artifacts. The source of novel T cell clones was not identified and could include lymphoid organs or rare unexpanded clones within the tumor or its periphery. Most exhausted CD8+ clones that expanded after therapy were novel clonotypes not detected before treatment, suggesting clonal replacement instead of reinvigoration of pre-existing clones.

Sample time point, as interpreted from the label and publication: before anti-PD-1 therapy. Before and after PD-1 blockade, tumor biopsies came from the same primary tumor, making the samples site-matched. Genomic DNA extracted from tumor biopsies or peripheral blood was used for bulk TCRbeta sequencing, with input ranging from 616 ng to 6,004 ng. Leftover biopsy material went through bulk TCRbeta sequencing, with the goal of boosting sensitivity for rare clonotypes relative to single-cell TCR sequencing. Histologically proven advanced or metastatic basal or squamous cell carcinoma was present in all patients, all of whom were poor candidates for surgical resection. The squamous cell carcinoma cohort comprised a few patients with serial tumor biopsies taken during anti-PD-1 treatment. Fresh biopsies were taken from the primary tumor site, and part of the biopsy material was kept in RNAlater for exome and bulk TCR sequencing.

This sequence originates from a human donor with cutaneous squamous cell carcinoma. This chain is built from TRBV5-5 and TRBJ2-3; TRBD1 is a weak D gene call, 6 bases matching. The starting material was tumor tissue, obtained before anti-PD-1 treatment. The CDR3 reads CASSLADPNKQGTF. The DNA sequence is given as TGTGCCAGCAGCTTGGCTGACCCTAACAAACAGGGAACTTTT.